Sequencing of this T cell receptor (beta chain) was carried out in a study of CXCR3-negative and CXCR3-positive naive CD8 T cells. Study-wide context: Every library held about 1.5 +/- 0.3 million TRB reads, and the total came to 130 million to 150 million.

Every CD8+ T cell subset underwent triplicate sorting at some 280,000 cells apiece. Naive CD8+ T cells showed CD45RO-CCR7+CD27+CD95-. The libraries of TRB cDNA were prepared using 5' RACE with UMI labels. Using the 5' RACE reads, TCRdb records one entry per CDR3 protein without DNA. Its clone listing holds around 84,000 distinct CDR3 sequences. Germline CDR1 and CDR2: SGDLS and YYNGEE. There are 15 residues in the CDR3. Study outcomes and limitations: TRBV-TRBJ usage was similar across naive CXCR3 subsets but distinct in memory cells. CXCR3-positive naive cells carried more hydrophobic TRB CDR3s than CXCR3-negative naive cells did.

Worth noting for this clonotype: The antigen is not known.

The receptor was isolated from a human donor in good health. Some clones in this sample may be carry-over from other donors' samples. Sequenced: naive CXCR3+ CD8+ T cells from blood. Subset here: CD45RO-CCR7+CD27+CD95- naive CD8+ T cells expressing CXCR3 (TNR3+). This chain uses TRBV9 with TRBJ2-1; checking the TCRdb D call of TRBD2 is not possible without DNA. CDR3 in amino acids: CASSDSGETYNEQFF.